The clone carrying this T cell receptor (beta chain) was observed a handful of times. Its antigen is still unknown. At one of its ends the junction is not consistent with the germline gene, which may arise from a read error. Being off target in a library aimed at alpha chains, this beta chain has a size of little meaning. The germline CDR1 and CDR2 sequences are MNHNY and SVGAGI (reference sequence). The CDR3 is 14 residues long. Carried by each TCR cDNA molecule was a unique molecular identifier. TCRdb used MiXCR to reprocess the 5' RACE reads, holding one entry per CDR3 protein. The data contain roughly 10,000 distinct CDR3 sequences, around 6.5% of them singletons. The time point here: sample taken at primary tumor resection. Tumor, nontumor lung or frozen PBMC supplied whole RNA that was sequenced unsorted. These data originate in a study of spatial heterogeneity in lung cancer. As for the study in general: Every unique TCR and UMI combination, on average, appeared more than ten times in raw reads. Study findings and constraints: Expanded tumor TCRs that were ubiquitous appeared in blood more at resection than follow-up.

The chain combines TRBV6-6 with TRBJ2-7; 9 nucleotides match TRBD1. The source is a male donor with early-stage non-small cell lung cancer. The specimen comprised PBMCs, sampled at surgery. The DNA of the CDR3 is TGTGCCAACAGTAGGGGACAGGGTTCCTACGAGCAGTACTTC. Its protein product is CANSRGQGSYEQYF.